These T cell receptor beta chains were read from a single sample in a study of T-cell reconstitution after alpha-beta-depleted transplantation in children. One entry per CDR3 protein results from TCRdb running MiXCR on the PCR reads. In the table there are 300,000 to 350,000 distinct CDR3 sequences, about 17% of which are singletons. The source material was PBMCs, mostly from graft donor cells, sampled 360 days after TCRalphabeta/CD19-depleted stem cell transplant. These receptors were obtained from a male patient between 2 and 10 years old who had a stem cell transplant for acute lymphoblastic leukemia, so the T cells may come from the graft donor. Each CDR3 is given with its conserved first and last residue. A D gene is named only where the DNA matches it firmly. Size is stated for part of the rows, as once, few or many counts, or as a class when the clone is expanded.

>TRBJ2-1|-|TRBV9|-
CASGEGYNEQFF
TGTGCCAGCGGAGAGGGTTACAATGAGCAGTTCTTC
>TRBJ2-2|-|TRBV30|TRBD2
CAYRDYFTGELFF
TGTGCCTACCGGGACTACTTCACCGGGGAGCTGTTTTTT
>TRBJ1-6|few|TRBV12-3/TRBV12-4|-
CASSLTLRSPLHF
TGTGCCAGCAGTTTGACGCTTCGGTCACCCCTCCACTTT
>TRBJ2-1|-|TRBV12-3/TRBV12-4|TRBD2
CASSRSGKYNEQFF
TGTGCCAGCAGCCGTAGCGGGAAGTACAATGAGCAGTTCTTC
>TRBJ2-7|-|TRBV2|TRBD2
CASSGTSGTSYEQYF
TGTGCCAGCAGTGGGACTAGCGGAACCTCCTACGAGCAGTACTTC
>TRBJ2-2|few|TRBV28|TRBD2
CASGASGRGGELFF
TGTGCCAGCGGGGCTAGCGGGAGAGGCGGGGAGCTGTTTTTT
>TRBJ2-5|many|TRBV12-3/TRBV12-4|-
CASSFQTGQETQYF
TGTGCCAGCAGTTTCCAGACAGGTCAAGAGACCCAGTACTTC
>TRBJ2-7|-|TRBV29-1|TRBD1
CSVEVAYQGQAILEQYF
TGCAGCGTTGAAGTCGCATACCAGGGACAGGCCATTCTCGAGCAGTACTTC
>TRBJ1-1|-|TRBV12-3/TRBV12-4|TRBD1
CASSPSTGAAFF
TGTGCCAGCAGCCCGTCCACAGGGGCCGCTTTCTTT
>TRBJ2-1|few|TRBV5-1|TRBD2
CASRWRGTGLDEQFF
TGCGCCAGCAGATGGCGGGGGACGGGGCTAGATGAGCAGTTCTTC
>TRBJ1-2|-|TRBV12-3/TRBV12-4|-
CASSLSIETWRGYTF
TGTGCCAGCAGTTTATCAATAGAGACCTGGAGGGGCTACACCTTC
>TRBJ2-1|few|TRBV27|-
CASNTGVGPLDNEQFF
TGTGCCAGCAATACGGGAGTTGGGCCCCTCGACAATGAGCAGTTCTTC
>TRBJ2-3|few|TRBV6-1|TRBD2
CASSPLLTSTDTQYF
TGTGCCAGCAGCCCACTTCTGACTAGCACGGATACGCAGTATTTT
>TRBJ2-7|few|TRBV7-8|TRBD1
CASSFHRDRSLSSYEQYF
TGTGCCAGCAGCTTCCACCGGGACAGGTCACTTAGCTCCTACGAGCAGTACTTC
>TRBJ2-7|-|TRBV4-3|-
CASSQGFLAFEEQYF
TGCGCCAGCAGCCAAGGGTTTCTAGCCTTTGAGGAGCAGTACTTC
>TRBJ2-1|-|TRBV12-3/TRBV12-4|-
CASSPDGDNEQFF
TGTGCCAGCAGTCCGGACGGGGACAATGAGCAGTTCTTC
>TRBJ2-5|-|TRBV4-1|-
CASSPSGGGRVAPQETQYF
TGCGCCAGCAGCCCCTCTGGGGGGGGCCGAGTAGCCCCCCAAGAGACCCAGTACTTC
>TRBJ2-7|-|TRBV4-2|-
CASSQAPSGSGYEQYF
TGTGCCAGCAGCCAAGCCCCATCAGGGTCTGGTTACGAGCAGTACTTC
>TRBJ2-7|many|TRBV28|-
CASRTSYEQYF
TGTGCCAGCAGAACCTCCTACGAGCAGTACTTC
>TRBJ1-1|-|TRBV7-9|TRBD1
CASSLVGTGGSEAFF
TGTGCCAGCAGCTTAGTCGGGACAGGGGGGAGTGAAGCTTTCTTT